This TCR beta chain was found in a study of CD8 T cells in ankylosing spondylitis. This clonotype came up a few times. Its target is not known. Study-wide findings and caveats: Peripheral blood held disease-linked clones only at relatively low frequency, and these were CD8+. Characteristic, it appeared, of ankylosing spondylitis blood was a TCR beta motif of fewer than 10 highly homologous variants. Earlier studies detected some motif variants in reactive arthritis synovial fluid and blood. As reported, disease-linked clones showed significant enrichment in matched ankylosing spondylitis synovial fluid.

TCR beta libraries were made by quantitative 5'-RACE with molecular barcodes. MiXCR, run by TCRdb on the 5' RACE reads, gives a single entry per CDR3 protein. The sample has fewer than 550,000 distinct CDR3 sequences, roughly 5% seen once. The CDR3 consists of 14 residues. The V and J ends lost 5 bases and 5 bases, in that order; junction bases with no gene match: 9. The V gene's germline CDR1 is MNHNS and CDR2 SASEGT. This receptor was identified in a male donor with ankylosing spondylitis. Sequencing was done on a sample of blood, either unsorted or a sorted T cell fraction (not recorded which). This chain uses TRBV6-1 with TRBJ2-7; 7 bases are a match to TRBD1. The CDR3 reads CASSLRQGRNEQYF. In DNA, the CDR3 is TGTGCCAGCAGTCTTAGACAGGGTAGAAACGAGCAGTACTTC.